What follows are 12 T cell receptor beta chains derived from one specimen sequenced in a study of T cells in pancreatic ductal adenocarcinoma. The selected patients with pancreatic ductal adenocarcinoma had surgery but no neoadjuvant therapy. Libraries were prepared by immunoSEQ multiplex PCR; TCRdb keeps only in-frame clonotypes and omits some of them. The sample has 97,000 or so clones; over 90% are singletons. Sequencing input: PBMCs. Every receptor here comes from a human donor with pancreatic ductal adenocarcinoma.

This chain uses TRBV5-8 with TRBJ1-4, with D hard to call. The CDR3 is 15 residues long. The ends were cut back, 3 bases at V and 4 bases at J, with 13 bases in the middle. Germline V gene sequence: CDR1 SGHTS, CDR2 YDEGEE. This chain's CDR3 is CASSWWSRDNEKLFF. Here the CDR3 DNA reads TGTGCCAGCAGCTGGTGGTCGAGAGATAATGAAAAACTGTTTTTT.

In regard to this clone: Different DNA sequences within this sample yield the same CDR3. The chain joins TRBV9 to TRBJ2-1; 7 bases align to TRBD2. Losses at the gene ends were 2 bases for V and 0 bases for J; bases not matched to a gene: 2. Germline V gene sequence: CDR1 SGDLS, CDR2 YYNGEE. The CDR3 is 15 residues long. The CDR3 DNA follows: TGTGCCAGCAGCGTTCGACTAGCCTCCTACAATGAGCAGTTCTTC. Encoded protein: CASSVRLASYNEQFF.

The CDR3 DNA reads TGTGCCAGCAGTTATGGAGGATCCGAGCAGTACTTC. Protein sequence: CASSYGGSEQYF. The genes are TRBV6-6 and TRBJ2-7; tentative D call: TRBD2 (5 bases). Trimming removed 3 bases from V and 6 bases from J, with 9 bases in between. This CDR3 has 12 residues. Per the germline V gene, CDR1 is MNHNY and CDR2 is SVGAGI (reference sequence).

The V and J genes are TRBV5-4 and TRBJ2-7; 13 nucleotides line up with TRBD2. CDR1 is SGHNT, CDR2 YYREEE, per germline (reference sequence). V lost 4 bases to trimming and J lost 7 bases; unmatched junction nucleotides: 17. The CDR3 runs 18 residues. In DNA form, the CDR3 reads TGTGCCAGCAGCCCGGTACGGTTTGGACTAGCGGGAGTCGGGGAGCAGTACTTC. This codes for CASSPVRFGLAGVGEQYF.

The V call is TRBV27, the J call TRBJ2-5, with a possible D match to TRBD2 (5 bases). Germline V gene sequence: CDR1 MNHEY, CDR2 SMNVEV (reference sequence). Trimming took off 1 base at V and 1 base at J, with 13 bases between the two ends. This CDR3 is built from 16 residues. The CDR3 protein is CASSLWRTSSQETQYF. The CDR3 DNA sequence: TGTGCCAGCAGTTTATGGAGGACCTCTTCCCAAGAGACCCAGTACTTC.

The chain has TRBV4-2 and TRBJ2-1; weak D call: TRBD2 (6 bases). V gave up 4 bases and J gave up 11 bases, with 15 bases separating them. Germline CDR1 LGHNA, CDR2 YNFKEQ. This CDR3 spans 13 amino acids. CDR3 in amino acids: CASSPSRDSKQFF. CDR3 DNA sequence: TGTGCCAGCAGCCCGTCCCGGGACTCCAAGCAGTTCTTC.

The chain joins TRBV20-1 to TRBJ2-1; TRBD2 might be the D (6 bases). Germline-derived CDR1 and CDR2 are DFQATT and SNEGSKA (reference sequence). Trimming shortened V by 6 bases and J by 10 bases, and 13 bases separated the two germline ends. The CDR3 totals 11 residues. This CDR3 is CSAEGLEEQFF. CDR3 DNA sequence: TGCAGTGCGGAGGGCCTAGAGGAGCAGTTCTTC.

V and J are TRBV29-1 and TRBJ1-2; D not resolved. CDR3 length: 12 residues. Trimming left V 6 bases short and J 6 bases short, with 14 bases between. The germline V gene encodes CDR1 SQVTM and CDR2 ANQGSEA. The CDR3 loop reads CSVGGPGDGYTF. The DNA for the CDR3 is TGCAGCGTGGGAGGACCAGGTGATGGCTACACCTTC. Combining the CDR3 with reference TRBV29-1 and TRBJ1-2 gives the whole variable domain SAVISQKPSRDICQRGTSLTIQCQVDSQVTMMFWYRQQPGQSLTLIATANQGSEATYESGFVIDKFPISRPNLTFSTLTVSNMSPEDSSIYLCSVGGPGDGYTFGSGTRLTVV.

CDR3 sequence reads: CASSNYRTATNYGYTF. The CDR3 nucleotides read TGTGCCAGCAGCAATTACAGGACAGCAACTAACTATGGCTACACCTTC. The V call is TRBV7-2, the J call TRBJ1-2; D might be TRBD1 (6 bases). V was shortened by 5 bases and J by 0 bases, with 16 bases between the two germline ends. CDR1 is SGHTA and CDR2 is FQGNSA in the germline V gene. This CDR3 spans 16 amino acids.

The rearrangement joins TRBV10-3 to TRBJ2-7; 9 nucleotides line up with TRBD2. The germline CDR1 and CDR2 sequences are ENHRY and SYGVKD. The V segment lost 10 bases and the J segment 5 bases; nucleotides outside the gene matches: 9. The CDR3 extends over 13 amino acids. The CDR3 is CASRWREGDEQYF. Here the CDR3 DNA reads TGTGCCAGTAGATGGCGGGAGGGCGACGAGCAGTACTTC.

This clone came up a few times. The CDR3 sequence is CASSTTGGYEQYF. As DNA, the CDR3 is TGTGCCAGTAGTACGACAGGGGGATACGAGCAGTACTTC. This chain links TRBV19 with TRBJ2-7; TRBD1 agrees at 9 bases. This CDR3 contains 13 residues. Trimming cost V 4 bases and J 4 bases; bases outside gene matches: 2. Germline V gene data show CDR1 as LNHDA and CDR2 as SQIVND (reference sequence).

Comment on this clone: The sample carries other DNA sequences with the same CDR3. The chain joins TRBV10-3 to TRBJ2-7, with TRBD2 matching over 11 bases. Germline V CDR1 and CDR2: ENHRY, SYGVKD. V dropped 2 bases and J dropped 2; count of bases not matched to a gene: 2. This CDR3 has 15 amino acids. The chain's CDR3 is CAISEGTSGTYEQYF. The DNA of the CDR3 is TGTGCCATCAGTGAGGGGACTAGCGGCACCTACGAGCAGTACTTC.